Following are 10 T cell receptor beta chains from one sample sequenced in a study of shared clonotypes between healthy human individuals. The naive CD8 population came from CD45RO-negative cells selected for CCR7, without terminally differentiated effector memory CD45RA+ cells. The data were produced by immunoSEQ multiplex PCR, yet TCRdb's version contains in-frame clones alone and is incomplete. The profile covers about 2.2 million clones, with roughly 95% appearing a single time and under 2% taken by the ten largest. Sequencing used naive CD8+ T cells from PBMCs. Receptors were obtained from a man aged 18 to 30 in good health. Some clones in this sample may be carry-over from other donors' samples.

The genes are TRBV6-5 and TRBJ1-1, with D hard to call. Germline-derived CDR1 and CDR2 are MNHEY and SVGAGI. The CDR3 runs 15 residues. The V and J ends lost 0 bases and 0 bases respectively, with 8 bases between them. The CDR3 is CASSYSSALNTEAFF. The CDR3 DNA reads TGTGCCAGCAGTTACTCTTCCGCCCTGAACACTGAAGCTTTCTTT.

This sequence joins TRBV6-1 and TRBJ1-2; no clear D. CDR1 and CDR2 from the germline V gene are MNHNS and SASEGT. V lost 2 bases and J lost 0, with 16 bases in between. The CDR3 runs 17 residues. CDR3 in amino acids: CASSEFRHQVTNYGYTF. The CDR3 coding sequence is TGTGCCAGCAGTGAATTCAGACACCAAGTAACTAACTATGGCTACACCTTC.

This clone appeared a single time. The same CDR3 also results from other DNA sequences found in this sample. The chain carries TRBV27 and TRBJ2-1, with TRBD2 matching over 11 bases. V lost 5 bases to trimming and J lost 6 bases; unmatched junction nucleotides: 6. The V gene's germline CDR1 is MNHEY and CDR2 SMNVEV (reference sequence). CDR3 length: 15 amino acids. CDR3 region: CASSPGTSGSNEQFF. The CDR3 DNA reads TGTGCCAGCAGTCCAGGGACTAGCGGAAGCAATGAGCAGTTCTTC.

J is TRBJ1-2 and V is TRBV18; the D is unclear. The length of the CDR3 is 14 residues. V gave up 6 bases and J gave up 5 bases, with 16 bases separating them. Germline V gene lookup returns CDR1 KGHSH and CDR2 LQKENI. The CDR3: CASSTTGNSYGYTF. Here the CDR3 DNA reads TGTGCCAGCTCGACCACCGGCAATTCTTATGGCTACACCTTC.

The V and J genes are TRBV7-9 and TRBJ1-3; tentatively, D is TRBD1 (5 bases). V was shortened by 6 bases and J by 3 bases, with 21 bases between the two germline ends. This CDR3 spans 17 amino acids. Germline loops: CDR1 SEHNR, CDR2 FQNEAQ (reference sequence). CDR3 protein: CASSQREVGASGNTIYF. The CDR3 bases are TGTGCCAGCAGTCAACGGGAGGTAGGGGCAAGTGGAAACACCATATATTTT.

The chain joins TRBV29-1 to TRBJ2-1, with TRBD1 as a possible D gene (6 bases). Per germline, CDR1 SQVTM and CDR2 ANQGSEA. Trimming stripped 7 bases from V and 0 bases from J, with 13 bases between. The CDR3 runs to 14 residues. The DNA for the CDR3 is TGCAGCGCTCCTACAGGGAGCTCCTACAATGAGCAGTTCTTC. Translated: CSAPTGSSYNEQFF.

This clone has a single count. The rearrangement joins TRBV7-6 to TRBJ2-6; D is unresolved. V was trimmed by 0 bases and J by 4 bases, leaving 4 bases between them. The germline gives CDR1 SGHVS, CDR2 FNYEAQ. The CDR3 length is 14 residues. In DNA form, the CDR3 reads TGTGCCAGCAGCTTAGCGTGGGGGGCCAACGTCCTGACTTTC. It yields the protein CASSLAWGANVLTF.

This chain connects TRBV19 to TRBJ1-5, with no clear D. The CDR3 covers 14 residues. V shed 7 bases and J shed 0 bases, with 10 bases lying between them. Germline V gene lookup returns CDR1 LNHDA and CDR2 SQIVND (reference sequence). In DNA form, the CDR3 reads TGTGCCAGTACGCCCTACGATAGCAATCAGCCCCAGCATTTT. It codes for CASTPYDSNQPQHF.

In regard to this clone: The sample carries other DNA sequences with the same CDR3. The chain uses TRBV6-1 and TRBJ2-3, with D maybe TRBD1 (6 bases). Germline V gene sequence: CDR1 MNHNS, CDR2 SASEGT. This CDR3 has 14 amino acids. Trimming took 3 bases from V and 6 from J, leaving 13 bases between them. In DNA form, the CDR3 reads TGTGCCAGCAGTGAGGTCAGGGGACCGGATACGCAGTATTTT. This encodes CASSEVRGPDTQYF.

This clone was counted between two and nine times. This rearrangement joins TRBV19 to TRBJ1-4; D is unresolved. This CDR3 has 15 residues. Per germline, CDR1 LNHDA and CDR2 SQIVND (reference sequence). Trimming removed 3 bases at V and 3 bases at J, with 11 bases between. CDR3 sequence: CASSIYAQSNEKLFF. CDR3 nucleotide sequence: TGTGCCAGTAGTATCTACGCACAGTCTAATGAAAAACTGTTTTTT.